A selection of T cell receptor beta chains follows, all from one sample in a study of immune evolution from preneoplasia to lung adenocarcinoma. The data were produced by immunoSEQ multiplex PCR, yet TCRdb's version contains in-frame clones alone and is incomplete. The sample includes about 14,000 clones, 75% to 90% of them seen just once. The sample comprised FFPE minimally invasive lung adenocarcinoma tissue. The source is a person between 65 and 79 years old with lung adenocarcinoma. Both conserved end residues are part of each CDR3. Each record gives: CDR3 DNA, CDR3 protein, D gene, J gene, clone size, V gene. A D gene is named only where the DNA matches it firmly. Clone size is shown for a subset of rows, as once, few, many or a class of expanded clone.

DNA: TGTGCCAGTAGCTCCCTCGGATCCCTCACCGGGGAGCTGTTTTTT
CDR3: CASSSLGSLTGELFF
D: NA
J: TRBJ2-2
size: NA
V: TRBV19

DNA: TGCGCCAGCAGCCAAGGTTCCGGGGGGCCCTTCCTTGGCTACACCTTC
CDR3: CASSQGSGGPFLGYTF
D: NA
J: TRBJ1-2
size: NA
V: TRBV4-1

DNA: TGCGCCAGCAGCATAGGACTAGCCCTGAGCTCCTACAATGAGCAGTTCTTC
CDR3: CASSIGLALSSYNEQFF
D: TRBD2
J: TRBJ2-1
size: NA
V: TRBV4-1

DNA: TGTGCCAGCAGCTCTCGTATGGTAGCGGGAGAGAGTGAGCAGTTCTTC
CDR3: CASSSRMVAGESEQFF
D: TRBD2
J: TRBJ2-1
size: NA
V: TRBV11-3

DNA: TGTGCCAGCAGCGCTATTGGCTACACCTTC
CDR3: CASSAIGYTF
D: NA
J: TRBJ1-2
size: NA
V: TRBV7-3

DNA: TGTGCCAGCAGCTTAAAAAGTGCTAGCTCCTACAATGAGCAGTTCTTC
CDR3: CASSLKSASSYNEQFF
D: NA
J: TRBJ2-1
size: NA
V: TRBV7-3

DNA: TGTGCCACGGCATGGAACTTCAATCAGCCCCAGCATTTT
CDR3: CATAWNFNQPQHF
D: NA
J: TRBJ1-5
size: NA
V: TRBV27

DNA: TGTGCCAGCAGTTTAACAGTTTCAGCCGGAAACACCATATATTTT
CDR3: CASSLTVSAGNTIYF
D: NA
J: TRBJ1-3
size: few
V: TRBV28

DNA: TGTGCCAGCAGCAACCAGGGGGAGAGCACAGATACGCAGTATTTT
CDR3: CASSNQGESTDTQYF
D: TRBD1
J: TRBJ2-3
size: NA
V: TRBV28

DNA: TGTGCCAGCAGCCCTTCGGGACAGTATACCAATGAGCAGTTCTTC
CDR3: CASSPSGQYTNEQFF
D: TRBD1
J: TRBJ2-1
size: NA
V: TRBV7-3

DNA: TGTGCCAGCAGTTTACAGGCAGCTGGTGGCTACACCTTC
CDR3: CASSLQAAGGYTF
D: NA
J: TRBJ1-2
size: large
V: TRBV28

DNA: TGTGCCAGCAGCGCACCCGGGACAGGGTTATGGGAGCAGTACTTC
CDR3: CASSAPGTGLWEQYF
D: TRBD1
J: TRBJ2-7
size: NA
V: TRBV13